These 13 T cell receptor beta chains were sequenced from one sample in a study of cytomegalovirus exposure and HLA in healthy donors. Researchers ran the PCR with 60 Vbeta and 13 Jbeta primers. The repertoire was sequenced with immunoSEQ multiplex PCR; TCRdb's copy has only in-frame clones and lacks some. The sample lists 200,000 to 250,000 clones, 75% to 80% occurring once. Specimen: PBMCs. The origin of the receptors is a young man in good health and CMV-seronegative.

In the case of this clone: Sequence at one end of the junction differs from germline and may be a read error. The chain combines TRBV7-9 with TRBJ1-1, with no clear D. Germline CDR1 SEHNR, CDR2 FQNEAQ (reference sequence). This CDR3 has 13 amino acids. The CDR3 nucleotides read TGTGTCAGCAGCTTAGGCGTGAACACTGAAGCTTTCTTT. Its translation is CVSSLGVNTEAFF.

The chain carries TRBV5-4 and TRBJ2-7; D is perhaps TRBD1 (8 bases). V shed 4 bases and J shed 3 bases, with 17 bases lying between them. Per the germline V gene, CDR1 is SGHNT and CDR2 is YYREEE (reference sequence). The CDR3 is 15 amino acids. CDR3 coding DNA: TGTGCCAGCAGCCCGGGGGGACAGGTATACTACGAGCAGTACTTC. Protein product: CASSPGGQVYYEQYF.

The gene calls are TRBV9 and TRBJ2-7, with 7 bases identical to TRBD2. Germline values: CDR1 SGDLS, CDR2 YYNGEE. The CDR3 runs to 17 residues. V lost 7 bases and J lost 3; bases outside the gene matches: 19. The CDR3 loop reads CASFPPAPGDYNYEQYF. The CDR3, as DNA: TGTGCCAGCTTTCCCCCGGCCCCCGGGGACTACAACTACGAGCAGTACTTC. The whole variable domain, filled in from reference TRBV9 and TRBJ2-7, reads DSGVTQTPKHLITATGQRVTLRCSPRSGDLSVYWYQQSLDQGLQFLIQYYNGEERAKGNILERFSAQQFPDLHSELNLSSLELGDSALYFCASFPPAPGDYNYEQYFGPGTRLTVT.

This sequence joins TRBV15 and TRBJ2-3, with TRBD1 as a possible D gene (6 bases). The CDR3 runs 15 residues. V lost 0 bases and J lost 1, with 8 bases in between. Looked up from germline, CDR1 is LNHNV and CDR2 is YYDKDF (reference sequence). CDR3 bases: TGTGCCACCAGCAGAGATGGACAGCGCACAGATACGCAGTATTTT. Translated: CATSRDGQRTDTQYF.

This clone was observed a handful of times. The chain joins TRBV4-3 to TRBJ1-3, with D maybe TRBD1 (5 bases). V was shortened by 1 base and J by 2 bases, with 9 bases between the two germline ends. The length of the CDR3 is 15 residues. From germline, CDR1 is LGHNA and CDR2 YSLEER. This chain's CDR3 is CASSQASGTGNTIYF. The CDR3 DNA reads TGCGCCAGCAGCCAAGCCTCAGGGACTGGAAACACCATATATTTT.

This clone showed up just a few times. This sequence joins TRBV18 and TRBJ2-3, with 10 positions matching TRBD2. V gave up 2 bases and J gave up 5 bases; unmatched junction bases: 4. Germline V gene sequence: CDR1 KGHSH, CDR2 LQKENI. The CDR3 contains 15 residues. The CDR3 DNA reads TGTGCCAGCTCACCAGAACTAGCGGGGAAAGATACGCAGTATTTT. Protein sequence: CASSPELAGKDTQYF.

The CDR3 sequence: CASSTAGGLNEKLFF. As DNA, the CDR3 is TGTGCCAGTAGTACCGCAGGGGGCCTTAATGAAAAACTGTTTTTT. This chain links TRBV19 with TRBJ1-4, with 8 nucleotides matching TRBD1. The V and J ends lost 4 bases and 4 bases, in that order; junction bases with no gene match: 5. The CDR3 totals 15 residues. Germline CDR1 and CDR2: LNHDA and SQIVND (reference sequence).

The chain joins TRBV19 to TRBJ2-7; 9 bases align to TRBD1. Germline CDR1 and CDR2: LNHDA and SQIVND (reference sequence). The CDR3 runs to 14 residues. J was trimmed by 3 bases and V by 5 bases; bases with no gene match: 5. The CDR3, as DNA: TGTGCCAGTAGTCGAGGACAGGGGCGCTACGAGCAGTACTTC. Translated: CASSRGQGRYEQYF. The variable domain in full, with the rest retrieved from reference TRBV19 and TRBJ2-7, is DGGITQSPKYLFRKEGQNVTLSCEQNLNHDAMYWYRQDPGQGLRLIYYSQIVNDFQKGDIAEGYSVSREKKESFPLTVTSAQKNPTAFYLCASSRGQGRYEQYFGPGTRLTVT.

V gene TRBV19 combines with J gene TRBJ1-1, with D tentatively TRBD1 (5 bases). V lost 5 bases and J lost 1, with 11 bases in between. CDR1 and CDR2 from the germline V gene are LNHDA and SQIVND (reference sequence). The length of the CDR3 is 14 residues. In nucleotides, the CDR3 is TGTGCCAGTAGTTGGGGGGGAACGAACACTGAAGCTTTCTTT. The encoded protein is CASSWGGTNTEAFF.

The chain is built from TRBV6-1 and TRBJ2-7; D may be TRBD1 (6 bases). V was clipped by 5 bases and J by 0 bases, with 11 bases between them. The germline gives CDR1 MNHNS, CDR2 SASEGT. This CDR3 region has 14 residues. The CDR3: CASSQQGPSYEQYF. The DNA of the CDR3 is TGTGCCAGCAGTCAGCAGGGGCCCTCCTACGAGCAGTACTTC.

The rearrangement joins TRBV5-6 to TRBJ1-4; 7 nucleotides align to TRBD1. Germline V CDR1 and CDR2: SGHDT, YYEEEE. The CDR3 runs 18 residues. The ends lost 7 bases at V and 7 bases at J; junction bases unmatched: 22. CDR3 sequence: CASRTLRQGRRSSEKLFF. Written as DNA, the CDR3 is TGTGCCAGCCGCACTCTACGACAGGGTCGGCGAAGTAGTGAAAAACTGTTTTTT.

This chain joins TRBV13 and TRBJ2-7; D perhaps matches TRBD1 (6 bases). V was clipped by 1 base and J by 6 bases, with 28 bases between them. This CDR3 comprises 19 residues. CDR1 is PRHDT, CDR2 FYEKMQ, per germline (reference sequence). The CDR3 is CASSLVRSGTNRAVAEQYF. DNA for the CDR3: TGTGCCAGCAGCTTAGTTCGTTCCGGCACAAACAGGGCAGTAGCCGAGCAGTACTTC.

The V call is TRBV10-3, the J call TRBJ2-1; the match to TRBD2 covers 7 bases. Germline V gene lookup returns CDR1 ENHRY and CDR2 SYGVKD. V lost 10 bases and J lost 8; bases outside the gene matches: 11. This CDR3 contains 13 residues. The CDR3 region has the DNA TGTGCCACCGCTCGGGAGGAGGCCGATGAGCAGTTCTTC. Its translation is CATAREEADEQFF.